The 32 T cell receptor beta chains in this list originate from one sample, sequenced in a study of OX40 agonist ivuxolimab in advanced cancers. Assay used: immunoSEQ multiplex PCR; TCRdb lists only in-frame clones, some missing. The sample includes approximately 100,000 clones, around 90% of them seen just once. The specimen comprised CD4+ or CD8+ T cells sorted from blood, sampled in a trial of the OX40 agonist ivuxolimab. The source is an adult with an advanced solid tumor such as melanoma, head and neck, liver or kidney cancer.

The rearrangement joins TRBV19 to TRBJ1-1; D is uncertain. In germline, CDR1 is LNHDA, CDR2 SQIVND (reference sequence). This CDR3 is built from 14 residues. V was shortened by 7 bases and J by 3 bases, with 15 bases between the two germline ends. The CDR3 region is CASTIANGDTEAFF. CDR3 sequence (DNA): TGTGCCAGTACGATCGCCAACGGGGACACTGAAGCTTTCTTT. Full variable domain (outside the CDR3, taken from reference TRBV19 and TRBJ1-1): DGGITQSPKYLFRKEGQNVTLSCEQNLNHDAMYWYRQDPGQGLRLIYYSQIVNDFQKGDIAEGYSVSREKKESFPLTVTSAQKNPTAFYLCASTIANGDTEAFFGQGTRLTVV.

In its sample, this clone was seen a few times. The V call is TRBV2, the J call TRBJ1-3; D ambiguous. This CDR3 contains 11 residues. Germline lookup yields CDR1 SNHLY and CDR2 FYNNEI. Trimming cost V 3 bases and J 4 bases, with 1 base left between them. CDR3 sequence (DNA): TGTGCCAGCAGTGAGGGAAACACCATATATTTT. Amino acid sequence: CASSEGNTIYF.

This clone was detected only once. The genes are TRBV6-5 and TRBJ1-2; no clear D gene. The CDR3 has 11 residues. The germline CDR1 and CDR2 sequences are MNHEY and SVGAGI. Trimming took off 4 bases at V and 8 bases at J, with 8 bases between the two ends. CDR3 in amino acids: CASSSRVGYTF. The CDR3 DNA reads as TGTGCCAGCAGTTCTAGGGTAGGCTACACCTTC.

The V and J genes are TRBV28 and TRBJ2-2, with 12 positions matching TRBD2. Germline assignment: CDR1 MDHEN and CDR2 SYDVKM. With 5 bases clipped from V and 5 bases from J, the junction kept 9 bases outside the gene matches. The CDR3 loop spans 17 amino acids. This CDR3 is CASSRLAGAFRTGELFF. For the CDR3, the DNA is TGTGCCAGCAGTAGACTAGCGGGAGCCTTTCGGACCGGGGAGCTGTTTTTT.

The rearrangement joins TRBV5-4 to TRBJ2-5, with 13 bases matching TRBD2. With 4 bases clipped from V and 4 bases from J, the junction kept 10 bases outside the gene matches. CDR3 size: 17 residues. Germline CDR1 reads SGHNT; CDR2 reads YYREEE (reference sequence). DNA for the CDR3: TGTGCCAGCAGCACAGGACCGGGACTAGCGGGATTAGAGACCCAGTACTTC. Its protein product is CASSTGPGLAGLETQYF.

The V gene is TRBV7-9, the J gene TRBJ1-1, with 7 positions matching TRBD1. The CDR3 runs to 13 residues. Germline assignment: CDR1 SEHNR and CDR2 FQNEAQ (reference sequence). With V trimmed by 7 bases and J by 5 bases, 7 bases remained unmatched. For the CDR3, the DNA is TGTGCCAGCACGGAGGGGGCGTGGACTGAAGCTTTCTTT. Protein product: CASTEGAWTEAFF.

The chain carries TRBV7-2 and TRBJ2-7, with TRBD2 identical over 8 bases. The CDR3 extends over 15 amino acids. CDR1 SGHTA and CDR2 FQGNSA come from the germline V gene. J gave up 5 bases and V 5 bases, and 11 bases lay outside the gene matches. The CDR3 DNA reads as TGTGCCAGCAGCCCCCAAGGAGCGGGAGCTCACGAGCAGTACTTC. Its translation is CASSPQGAGAHEQYF.

The chain joins TRBV5-1 to TRBJ2-2; possible D gene TRBD1, 5 bases. The V end lost 2 bases, the J end lost 5 bases, and 16 bases lay between the germline ends. The CDR3 is 16 amino acids. Germline CDR1 and CDR2: SGHRS and YFSETQ. The CDR3 DNA reads as TGCGCCAGCAGCTTCAACCCCCTCAGGGTGACCGGGGAGCTGTTTTTT. Encoded protein: CASSFNPLRVTGELFF.

The gene calls are TRBV18 and TRBJ1-4; D gene ambiguous. This CDR3 is built from 12 residues. Trimming cost V 2 bases and J 2 bases, with 0 bases left between them. CDR1 and CDR2 from the germline V gene are KGHSH and LQKENI. In nucleotides, the CDR3 is TGTGCCAGCTCACCAACTAATGAAAAACTGTTTTTT. The encoded protein is CASSPTNEKLFF.

The J gene is TRBJ1-5, the V gene TRBV19, with D unclear. With 1 base removed from V and 0 bases from J, the gap between germline ends came to 10 bases. The CDR3 is made up of 16 amino acids. CDR1 LNHDA and CDR2 SQIVND come from the germline V gene (reference sequence). As DNA, the CDR3 is TGTGCCAGTAGTATAGTTTGGTGGAGTAGCAATCAGCCCCAGCATTTT. The encoded protein is CASSIVWWSSNQPQHF. Together with reference TRBV19 and TRBJ1-5, the CDR3 gives the full variable domain: DGGITQSPKYLFRKEGQNVTLSCEQNLNHDAMYWYRQDPGQGLRLIYYSQIVNDFQKGDIAEGYSVSREKKESFPLTVTSAQKNPTAFYLCASSIVWWSSNQPQHFGDGTRLSIL.

This clone was counted a single time. The chain carries TRBV19 and TRBJ2-7; no reliable D call. V lost 5 bases to trimming and J lost 3 bases, with 8 bases between them. CDR1 LNHDA and CDR2 SQIVND come from the germline V gene (reference sequence). The CDR3 covers 12 residues. The CDR3 reads CASSPGRYEQYF. DNA for the CDR3: TGTGCCAGTAGTCCTGGACGCTACGAGCAGTACTTC.

The CDR3 loop reads CASSTKTGEGTGELFF. For the CDR3, the DNA is TGTGCCAGCAGCACGAAGACAGGGGAGGGAACCGGGGAGCTGTTTTTT. This chain uses TRBV5-4 with TRBJ2-2; tentatively, D is TRBD1 (8 bases). This CDR3 contains 16 residues. The germline V gene encodes CDR1 SGHNT and CDR2 YYREEE (reference sequence). Trimming shortened V by 4 bases and J by 5 bases, and 18 bases separated the two germline ends.

The chain has TRBV7-2 and TRBJ2-3; tentative D call: TRBD2 (7 bases). This CDR3 spans 17 amino acids. V was shortened by 4 bases and J by 2 bases, with 19 bases between the two germline ends. CDR1 is SGHTA, CDR2 FQGNSA, per germline. The CDR3 DNA follows: TGTGCCAGCAGCTGGGGGGGGCAGCGGACCGCCACAGATACGCAGTATTTT. Its translation is CASSWGGQRTATDTQYF.

The rearrangement uses TRBV7-8 and TRBJ2-7, with 8 bases that match TRBD1. Germline CDR1 reads SGHVS; CDR2 reads FQNEAQ. With V trimmed by 1 base and J by 6 bases, 8 bases remained unmatched. The CDR3 spans 15 residues. This CDR3 is CASSLEQGASGEQYF. The DNA of the CDR3 is TGTGCCAGCAGCTTAGAGCAGGGGGCGTCTGGCGAGCAGTACTTC.

J is TRBJ2-3 and V is TRBV5-6; D might be TRBD1 (6 bases). Deletions cut 0 bases from V and 4 bases from J, with 9 bases between. Germline CDR1 reads SGHDT; CDR2 reads YYEEEE. The CDR3 runs to 14 residues. The CDR3 nucleotides are TGTGCCAGCAGCTTGGGGACAGCTTCAGATACGCAGTATTTT. This codes for CASSLGTASDTQYF. The variable domain in full, completed from reference TRBV5-6 and TRBJ2-3, reads DAGVTQSPTHLIKTRGQQVTLRCSPKSGHDTVSWYQQALGQGPQFIFQYYEEEERQRGNFPDRFSGHQFPNYSSELNVNALLLGDSALYLCASSLGTASDTQYFGPGTRLTVL.

This chain joins TRBV4-1 and TRBJ2-3; D gene uncertain. The CDR3 runs to 14 residues. Germline-derived CDR1 and CDR2 are MGHRA and YSYEKL. V was trimmed by 3 bases and J by 0 bases, leaving 7 bases between them. CDR3 DNA sequence: TGCGCCAGCAGCCATCCGGGCAGCACAGATACGCAGTATTTT. Its protein product is CASSHPGSTDTQYF.

This clone appeared a single time. The chain is built from TRBV7-9 and TRBJ1-1; 10 nucleotides line up with TRBD1. The J segment lost 0 bases and the V segment lost 6 bases, leaving 7 bases of the junction unmatched. The germline V gene has CDR1 SEHNR and CDR2 FQNEAQ (reference sequence). The length of the CDR3 is 16 residues. CDR3 protein: CASRLTGGGLNTEAFF. The CDR3 DNA is TGTGCCAGCAGGTTGACAGGGGGCGGTTTGAACACTGAAGCTTTCTTT.

CDR3 sequence: CSVEEGLAGGFF. The CDR3 DNA follows: TGCAGCGTTGAAGAAGGCCTAGCGGGAGGGTTCTTC. This chain connects TRBV29-1 to TRBJ2-1; the match to TRBD2 covers 11 bases. V lost 0 bases to trimming and J lost 15 bases; unmatched junction nucleotides: 4. The germline gives CDR1 SQVTM, CDR2 ANQGSEA. The CDR3 sequence is 12 residues long.

This CDR3 reads CASSPNRTVTIAKNIQYF. DNA of the CDR3: TGTGCCAGCTCACCTAATCGGACTGTGACTATAGCCAAAAACATTCAGTACTTC. The rearrangement joins TRBV18 to TRBJ2-4; tentative D call: TRBD2 (5 bases). V shed 3 bases and J shed 0 bases, with 18 bases lying between them. The CDR3 is 18 amino acids. Germline CDR1 reads KGHSH; CDR2 reads LQKENI.

CDR3 region: CSVAPGGAGETQYF. As DNA, the CDR3 is TGCAGCGTTGCCCCTGGGGGGGCGGGTGAGACCCAGTACTTC. This chain links TRBV29-1 with TRBJ2-5, with TRBD2 as a possible D gene (7 bases). The CDR3 consists of 14 residues. V lost 4 bases and J 5 bases, leaving 17 bases between the germline ends. Looked up from germline, CDR1 is SQVTM and CDR2 is ANQGSEA.

The V gene is TRBV27, the J gene TRBJ1-3; 8 nucleotides match TRBD1. J gave up 4 bases and V 0 bases, and 2 bases lay outside the gene matches. The CDR3 loop spans 15 amino acids. Germline V gene data show CDR1 as MNHEY and CDR2 as SMNVEV (reference sequence). Here the CDR3 reads CASSLSWTGGNTIYF. In DNA, the CDR3 is TGTGCCAGCAGTTTATCATGGACAGGGGGAAACACCATATATTTT.

V is TRBV5-1 and J is TRBJ2-7; 8 bases are a match to TRBD1. The CDR3 is 14 residues long. Germline V gene sequence: CDR1 SGHRS, CDR2 YFSETQ. V was clipped by 0 bases and J by 3 bases; unmatched bases: 2. CDR3 region: CASSLGGQDYEQYF. The DNA of the CDR3 is TGCGCCAGCAGCTTGGGGGGACAGGACTACGAGCAGTACTTC.

This rearrangement joins TRBV5-1 to TRBJ2-2, with D perhaps matching TRBD2 (6 bases). The V end was cut by 4 bases, the J end by 3 bases, with 16 bases between. This CDR3 is built from 16 residues. Germline loops: CDR1 SGHRS, CDR2 YFSETQ. Here the CDR3 DNA reads TGCGCCAGCAGCCCCGCCCCGGGCGGGGACACCGGGGAGCTGTTTTTT. Translating it yields CASSPAPGGDTGELFF.

The CDR3 DNA reads as TGCGCCAGCAGCCCAGGACTAGCGGGAGGCACAGATACGCAGTATTTT. Residues: CASSPGLAGGTDTQYF. This rearrangement joins TRBV4-1 to TRBJ2-3; TRBD2 matches 13 bases. This CDR3 is 16 amino acids long. From germline, CDR1 is MGHRA and CDR2 YSYEKL. Trimming removed 4 bases from V and 1 base from J; junction bases left unmatched: 2.

The gene calls are TRBV18 and TRBJ2-2, with a possible D match to TRBD1 (5 bases). The CDR3 contains 15 residues. V lost 2 bases to trimming and J lost 1 base, with 8 bases between them. Germline V CDR1 and CDR2: KGHSH, LQKENI. The CDR3 DNA reads TGTGCCAGCTCACCAGGGGCCTGGAACACCGGGGAGCTGTTTTTT. Amino acid sequence: CASSPGAWNTGELFF. The whole variable domain, filled in from reference TRBV18 and TRBJ2-2, reads NAGVMQNPRHLVRRRGQEARLRCSPMKGHSHVYWYRQLPEEGLKFMVYLQKENIIDESGMPKERFSAEFPKEGPSILRIQQVVRGDSAAYFCASSPGAWNTGELFFGEGSRLTVL.

V usage is TRBV11-1 and J usage is TRBJ2-1, with 10 bases aligning to TRBD2. CDR1 is SGHAT, CDR2 FQDESV, per germline (reference sequence). Losses at the gene ends were 5 bases for V and 4 bases for J; bases not matched to a gene: 8. The CDR3 has 16 residues. CDR3 bases: TGTGCCAGCAGCAAAAGGACTAGCGGTTCTTACAATGAGCAGTTCTTC. Encoded protein: CASSKRTSGSYNEQFF.

The rearrangement joins TRBV6-4 to TRBJ2-1; 15 bases are shared with TRBD2. Germline loops: CDR1 MRHNA, CDR2 SNTAGT. Germline trimming cut 4 bases from V and 1 base from J; bases unmatched to any gene: 11. The CDR3 is 20 amino acids. The CDR3: CASSVRRGLAGGTSYNEQFF. For the CDR3, the DNA is TGTGCCAGCAGTGTCCGAAGGGGACTAGCGGGAGGAACATCCTACAATGAGCAGTTCTTC.

This chain connects TRBV29-1 to TRBJ2-5; D ambiguous. V was clipped by 3 bases and J by 2 bases, with 13 bases between them. The CDR3 consists of 14 residues. Per germline, CDR1 SQVTM and CDR2 ANQGSEA. CDR3 in amino acids: CSVDLIPNQETQYF. The CDR3, as DNA: TGCAGCGTTGATCTGATACCCAATCAAGAGACCCAGTACTTC.

The chain links TRBV30 to TRBJ2-7, with D uncertain. CDR1 GTSNPN and CDR2 SVGIG come from the germline V gene (reference sequence). Trimming took 1 base from V and 2 from J, leaving 24 bases between them. The CDR3 contains 18 residues. In DNA, the CDR3 is TGTGCCTGGAGTGGGGTCGGGCAGGCGCGGTCCTCACCCTACGAGCAGTACTTC. Residues: CAWSGVGQARSSPYEQYF.

The chain combines TRBV19 with TRBJ2-1, with a possible D match to TRBD1 (5 bases). CDR1 is LNHDA, CDR2 SQIVND, per germline (reference sequence). The CDR3 contains 15 residues. V lost 3 bases to trimming and J lost 1 base, with 10 bases between them. This CDR3 is CASSMRRGSYNEQFF. The CDR3 DNA is TGTGCCAGTAGTATGCGTAGGGGTTCCTACAATGAGCAGTTCTTC. Full variable domain (outside the CDR3, taken from reference TRBV19 and TRBJ2-1): DGGITQSPKYLFRKEGQNVTLSCEQNLNHDAMYWYRQDPGQGLRLIYYSQIVNDFQKGDIAEGYSVSREKKESFPLTVTSAQKNPTAFYLCASSMRRGSYNEQFFGPGTRLTVL.

The chain has TRBV5-6 and TRBJ2-1; a possible D gene is TRBD2 (6 bases). Germline lookup yields CDR1 SGHDT and CDR2 YYEEEE. Trimming stripped 2 bases from V and 9 bases from J, with 18 bases between. This CDR3 is built from 15 residues. The CDR3 is CASSFGLAPGGEQFF. The CDR3 nucleotides read TGTGCCAGCAGCTTCGGTCTAGCGCCCGGGGGTGAGCAGTTCTTC.

The J gene is TRBJ2-2, the V gene TRBV18; D may be TRBD2 (5 bases). CDR1 is KGHSH, CDR2 LQKENI, per germline. CDR3 length: 14 amino acids. Trimming stripped 0 bases from V and 7 bases from J, with 9 bases between. The CDR3 region is CASSPPSVNGELFF. The DNA of the CDR3 is TGTGCCAGCTCACCACCTAGCGTTAACGGGGAGCTGTTTTTT.